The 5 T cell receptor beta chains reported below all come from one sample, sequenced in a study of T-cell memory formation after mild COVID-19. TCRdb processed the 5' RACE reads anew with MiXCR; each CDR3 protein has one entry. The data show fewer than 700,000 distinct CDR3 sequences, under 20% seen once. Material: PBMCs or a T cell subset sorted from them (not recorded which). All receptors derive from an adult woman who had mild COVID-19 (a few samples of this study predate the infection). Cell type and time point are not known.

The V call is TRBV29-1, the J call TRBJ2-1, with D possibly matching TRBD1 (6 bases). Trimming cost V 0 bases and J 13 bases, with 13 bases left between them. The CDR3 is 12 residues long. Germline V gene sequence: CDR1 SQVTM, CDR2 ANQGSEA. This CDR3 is CSVEERPRGQFF. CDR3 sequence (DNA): TGCAGCGTTGAAGAGAGACCCAGGGGACAGTTCTTC.

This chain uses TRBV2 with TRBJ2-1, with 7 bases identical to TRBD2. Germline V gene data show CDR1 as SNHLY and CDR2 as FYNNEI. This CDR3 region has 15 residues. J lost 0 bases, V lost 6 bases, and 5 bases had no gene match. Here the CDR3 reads CASSPRDYSYNEQFF. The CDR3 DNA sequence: TGTGCCAGCAGCCCCCGGGACTACTCCTACAATGAGCAGTTCTTC.

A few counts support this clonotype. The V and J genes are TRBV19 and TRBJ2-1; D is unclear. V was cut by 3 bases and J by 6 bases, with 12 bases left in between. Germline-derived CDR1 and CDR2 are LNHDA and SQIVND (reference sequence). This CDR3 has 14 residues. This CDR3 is CASSISGTVNEQFF. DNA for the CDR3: TGTGCCAGTAGTATCTCCGGAACGGTCAATGAGCAGTTCTTC. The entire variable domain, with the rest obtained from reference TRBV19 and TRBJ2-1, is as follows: DGGITQSPKYLFRKEGQNVTLSCEQNLNHDAMYWYRQDPGQGLRLIYYSQIVNDFQKGDIAEGYSVSREKKESFPLTVTSAQKNPTAFYLCASSISGTVNEQFFGPGTRLTVL.

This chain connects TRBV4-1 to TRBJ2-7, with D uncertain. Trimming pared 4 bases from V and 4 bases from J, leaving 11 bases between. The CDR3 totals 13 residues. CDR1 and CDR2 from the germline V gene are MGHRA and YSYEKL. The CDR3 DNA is TGCGCCAGCAGCCCAAGTGCCAATTACGAGCAGTACTTC. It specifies CASSPSANYEQYF.

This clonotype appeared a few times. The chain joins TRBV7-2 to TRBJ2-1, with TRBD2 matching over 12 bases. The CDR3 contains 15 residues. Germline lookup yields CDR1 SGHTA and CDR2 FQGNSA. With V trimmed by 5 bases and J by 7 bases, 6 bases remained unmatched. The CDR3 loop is CASSHGLAGRNEQFF. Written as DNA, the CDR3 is TGTGCCAGCAGCCACGGACTAGCGGGGAGGAATGAGCAGTTCTTC.